The clone carrying this TCR beta chain was recorded once. The table came from immunoSEQ multiplex PCR; TCRdb's copy has only in-frame clones and leaves some out. The table shows hundreds of thousands of clones, with 70% to 90% occurring only once. The CDR3 is made up of 17 amino acids. In germline, CDR1 is MGHDK, CDR2 SYGVNS. With 6 bases removed from V and 0 bases from J, the gap between germline ends came to 19 bases. The sample originates from a study of shared T cell receptors in the human thymus. Separately, the same data were catalogued under a study of human thymus T cells. According to that study: Samples came from healthy Finnish infants during open corrective cardiac surgery. It was from resections taken during corrective heart surgery that the thymus tissue came. Related work showed strongly overlapping thymic repertoires across unrelated individuals.

The source material was thymocytes. This sequence joins TRBV25-1 and TRBJ2-3; D is uncertain. The receptor's source is a boy less than two years old with a congenital heart defect. CDR3 coding DNA: TGTGCCAGCAGCTCTCTATCCGGCAGCGTAAGCACAGATACGCAGTATTTT. Its translation is CASSSLSGSVSTDTQYF.